The sequence of this T cell receptor (beta chain) was determined in a study of control samples from healthy donors and cancer patients. The CDR3 contains 16 residues. Sequencing used immunoSEQ multiplex PCR; TCRdb keeps in-frame clones, though not all of them. The repertoire has roughly 120,000 clones, around 89% of them found once; the top ten carry 1.1%. The sequenced sample was PBMCs. The sequence came from a woman aged 50 to 65 with colorectal cancer. V gene TRBV21-1 combines with J gene TRBJ2-5; the DNA was not used to check the table's D call, TRBD2. TRBV21-1 is given as a pseudogene. In DNA, the CDR3 is TGTGCCAGCAGCAAACCGCTAGCGGGGGACCAAGAGACCCAGTACTTC. Translation: CASSKPLAGDQETQYF.